This T cell receptor (beta chain) was retrieved from a study of CD8 T cell repertoires and HIV-1 epitope variants. The CDR3 loop spans 15 amino acids. CDR1 and CDR2 from the germline V gene are LNHDA and SQIVND (reference sequence). Trimming took 3 bases from V and 4 from J; bases not matched to a gene: 5. Sequencing was performed with immunoSEQ multiplex PCR; in TCRdb, only in-frame clones are kept and a portion is missing. Here the sample spans roughly 1,200 clones, around 69% being singletons. This clone is classed as large. Its antigen is as yet unknown. The clonotype originates from a male donor with HIV. The chain employs TRBV19 and TRBJ2-7; 11 bases are shared with TRBD2. What was sequenced was cultured CD8+ T cells derived from PBMCs. CDR3 in DNA: TGTGCCAGTAGTATCCGACTAGCGGGGATTTACGAGCAGTACTTC. This sequence encodes CASSIRLAGIYEQYF.